This T cell receptor (beta chain) was sequenced for a study of technical replicates of blood from four donors. Germline V CDR1 and CDR2: MNHEY, SMNVEV (reference sequence). V trimming: 3 bases; J trimming: 2 bases; junction bases outside the gene matches: 7. The CDR3 contains 16 residues. Only in-frame clones appear in the TCRdb table, and some are missing; sequencing was by immunoSEQ multiplex PCR. The data show over 70,000 clones, with over 90% seen just once and approximately 0.35% held by the top ten. This TCR came from a human donor in good health. This chain connects TRBV27 to TRBJ2-3, with 8 bases lining up with TRBD2. The sequenced sample consisted of T cells isolated from PBMCs. This chain's CDR3 is CASSLREREITDTQYF. The CDR3 region has the DNA TGTGCCAGCAGTTTGAGGGAGCGGGAGATCACAGATACGCAGTATTTT.